The rows below give T cell receptor beta chains drawn from one sample of a study of blood T cells in healthy people across ages. TCRdb recomputed calls from the 5' RACE reads with MiXCR, one row per CDR3 protein. The sample comprises roughly 1,800,000 distinct CDR3 sequences, roughly 49% of which are singletons, and around 2.1% rests with the top ten. The specimen sequenced was blood. Receptors originate from a woman aged 40 to 50 in good health. Each CDR3 is given with its conserved first and last residue.

V gene,J gene,CDR3 protein
TRBV13,TRBJ1-6,CASSFGPSPLHF
TRBV4-2,TRBJ1-2,CASSQDTGTDYGYTF
TRBV27,TRBJ2-1,CASSTRDRENEQFF
TRBV20-1,TRBJ2-4,CSARPETVAKNIQYF
TRBV2,TRBJ2-1,CASSELTYPSSYNEQFF
TRBV12-3/TRBV12-4,TRBJ2-5,CASRQEGTQYF
TRBV12-3/TRBV12-4,TRBJ2-2,CASSFGQRTGELFF
TRBV7-2,TRBJ1-2,CASSSKGARTGNYGYTF
TRBV11-2,TRBJ1-2,CASSSTRGSYGYTF
TRBV7-8,TRBJ2-1,CASSLSSRGATHNEQFF
TRBV7-2,TRBJ2-3,CASSPRGPFSTDTQYF
TRBV9,TRBJ2-3,CASSPQSPGYTDTQYF
TRBV4-2,TRBJ2-7,CASSQFKGGANEQYF
TRBV6-5,TRBJ2-1,CASSYSPSQEQFF
TRBV24-1,TRBJ2-3,CATSGPGAASTDTQYF
TRBV19,TRBJ1-1,CASSIDPTDRDGTEAFF
TRBV4-3,TRBJ2-3,CASSQDTGDHTDTQYF
TRBV29-1,TRBJ1-2,CSVTPGTGDNYDYTF
TRBV4-1,NA,CASSQEQRVGYEQYF
TRBV7-2,TRBJ1-4,CASSLNHGDRGPSYKKLFF
TRBV25-1,TRBJ1-2,CASSRQGTRVGYTF
TRBV7-2,NA,CASSIAQGTETQYF
TRBV20-1,TRBJ2-3,CSARSSDAGGQDTQYF
TRBV6-1,TRBJ2-7,CASSEWSPYEQYF
TRBV25-1,TRBJ2-1,CASSDYRAGNEQFF
TRBV7-9,TRBJ2-5,CASSLVANSQETQYF
TRBV20-1,TRBJ1-4,CSATGQGLSEKLFF
TRBV28,TRBJ2-4,CASSSLRGMGAKNIQYF
TRBV12-3/TRBV12-4,TRBJ1-5,CASSPGSTHSNQPQHF
TRBV28,TRBJ2-7,CASRRTGIVYYEQYF
TRBV4-3,TRBJ2-5,CASSQETGGLRETQYF
TRBV12-3/TRBV12-4,TRBJ2-2,CAIVGQGKSGELFF
TRBV10-2,TRBJ2-1,CTSHWGQEYNEQFF
TRBV12-3/TRBV12-4,TRBJ1-6,CASSLKEINSPLHF
TRBV7-9,TRBJ2-5,CASTLIAVGTGQETQYF